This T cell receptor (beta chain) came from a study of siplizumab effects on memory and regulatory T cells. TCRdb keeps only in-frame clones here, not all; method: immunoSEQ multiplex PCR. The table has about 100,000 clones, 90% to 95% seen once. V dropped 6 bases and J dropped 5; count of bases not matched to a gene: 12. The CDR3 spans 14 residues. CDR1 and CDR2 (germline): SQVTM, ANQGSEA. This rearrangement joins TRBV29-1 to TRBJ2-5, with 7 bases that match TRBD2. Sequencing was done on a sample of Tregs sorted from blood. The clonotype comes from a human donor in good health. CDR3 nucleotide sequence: TGCAGCGTCCTCATGGGGGGAGCGGGGGAGACCCAGTACTTC. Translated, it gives CSVLMGGAGETQYF.